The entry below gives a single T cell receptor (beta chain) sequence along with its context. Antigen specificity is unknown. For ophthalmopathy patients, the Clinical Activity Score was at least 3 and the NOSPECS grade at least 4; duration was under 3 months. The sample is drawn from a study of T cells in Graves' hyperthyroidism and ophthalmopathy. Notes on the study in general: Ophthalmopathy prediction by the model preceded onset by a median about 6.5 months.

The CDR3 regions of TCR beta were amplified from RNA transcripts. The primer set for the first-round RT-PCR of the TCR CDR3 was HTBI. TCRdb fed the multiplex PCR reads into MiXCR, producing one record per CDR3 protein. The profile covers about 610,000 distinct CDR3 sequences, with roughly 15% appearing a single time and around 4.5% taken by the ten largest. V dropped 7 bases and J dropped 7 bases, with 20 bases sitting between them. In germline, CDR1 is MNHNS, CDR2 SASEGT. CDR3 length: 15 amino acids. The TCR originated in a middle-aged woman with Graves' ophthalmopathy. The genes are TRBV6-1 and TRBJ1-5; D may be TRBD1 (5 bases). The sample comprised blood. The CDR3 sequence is CASTRGGGVNQPQHF. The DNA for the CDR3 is TGTGCCAGCACCCGCGGTGGAGGGGTAAACCAGCCCCAGCATTTT.